This T cell receptor beta chain was obtained from a study of T cell responses to AZD1222 COVID-19 vaccine. Points on this clone: Its antigen is still unknown.

Study outcomes and limitations: Repertoires in all cases were sampled only once the peak T cell response had passed. The reported proportion of spike-specific TCRs targeting unmutated variant regions was nearly half. Spike-specific TCR depth and breadth grew after two AZD1222 doses. Donors were mostly white British, more females; clonal diversity possibly underestimated.

Here immunoSEQ multiplex PCR was the method, and the copy in TCRdb shows in-frame clones only, minus some. The sample lists about 46,000 clones; 70% to 90% were seen once. The CDR3 runs to 16 residues. V gave up 0 bases and J gave up 4 bases; unmatched junction bases: 8. From germline, CDR1 is SGHRS and CDR2 YFSETQ. The receptor was derived from an adult who received the AZD1222 COVID-19 vaccine. The V and J genes are TRBV5-1 and TRBJ1-1, with 8 bases lining up with TRBD1. Source: peripheral blood, taken 28 days after the second AZD1222 dose. CDR3 in amino acids: CASSLGQGMRGTEAFF. As DNA, the CDR3 is TGCGCCAGCAGCTTGGGACAGGGGATGAGGGGCACTGAAGCTTTCTTT.